Below are 3 T cell receptor beta chains sequenced from a single sample in a study of control samples from healthy donors and cancer patients. Assay used: immunoSEQ multiplex PCR; TCRdb lists only in-frame clones, some missing. The sample includes 95,000 to 150,000 clones, 89% of them seen just once. Input material: blood. The receptors here all came from a man in his fifties or sixties in good health.

This clone was observed a handful of times. The rearrangement links TRBV7-9 to TRBJ1-6; D unresolved. The CDR3 sequence is 11 residues long. Trimming left V 8 bases short and J 6 bases short, with 5 bases between. CDR1 is SEHNR, CDR2 FQNEAQ, per germline (reference sequence). The CDR3 loop is CASGRNSPLHF. In DNA, the CDR3 is TGTGCCAGCGGGCGTAATTCACCCCTCCACTTT.

There are a few counts of this clone. As DNA, the CDR3 is TGTGCCAGCAGGGGCCTACAGGGTATAAGCGCTGAAGCTTTCTTT. Translating gives CASRGLQGISAEAFF. The chain has TRBV6-6 and TRBJ1-1; tentative D call: TRBD1 (6 bases). Trimming stripped 6 bases from V and 6 bases from J, with 20 bases between. CDR1 and CDR2 (germline): MNHNY, SVGAGI (reference sequence). This CDR3 is built from 15 residues.

This clone came up a few times. The chain recombines TRBV24-1 with TRBJ1-5; D is unresolved. The germline CDR1 and CDR2 sequences are KGHDR and SFDVKD. The CDR3 spans 14 residues. Between the trimmed V and J ends, which lost 4 bases and 4 bases, there was a span of 10 bases. DNA for the CDR3: TGTGCCACCAGTGAACCGGGTTTTAATCAGCCCCAGCATTTT. This translates into CATSEPGFNQPQHF.